Each of the 29 T cell receptor beta chains below was sequenced from the same sample in a study of glioma-infiltrating T cells after dendritic cell vaccination. TCRdb keeps only in-frame clones here, not all; method: immunoSEQ multiplex PCR. The sample shows tens of thousands of clones, about four fifths of them seen only once. Here the sequenced sample was blood, taken before dendritic cell vaccination. Receptors were obtained from a human donor with glioblastoma.

The V and J genes are TRBV18 and TRBJ2-1; no reliable D call. Trimming removed 2 bases at V and 4 bases at J, with 15 bases between. Per the germline V gene, CDR1 is KGHSH and CDR2 is LQKENI. The CDR3 has 16 residues. CDR3 nucleotides: TGTGCCAGCTCACCAAGAGACAAGCTCGAGTACAATGAGCAGTTCTTC. Translating it yields CASSPRDKLEYNEQFF.

The CDR3 coding sequence is TGTGCCAGCAGCTTAGATTCCGGGACTAGCGGGAGTACCTACGAGCAGTACGTC. This translates into CASSLDSGTSGSTYEQYV. The chain has TRBV11-2 and TRBJ2-7, with 14 bases aligning to TRBD2. Per germline, CDR1 SGHAT and CDR2 FQNNGV. The CDR3 length is 18 residues. With 0 bases clipped from V and 2 bases from J, the junction kept 6 bases outside the gene matches.

The V and J genes are TRBV6-1 and TRBJ1-3; 8 positions agree with TRBD1. V dropped 4 bases and J dropped 0; count of bases not matched to a gene: 8. CDR1 and CDR2 (germline): MNHNS, SASEGT. CDR3 length equals 17 residues. The CDR3 DNA follows: TGTGCCAGCAGTGCCGGACAGGGAACTGTCTCTGGAAACACCATATATTTT. It translates to CASSAGQGTVSGNTIYF.

CDR3 amino acids: CASSDAGTKAYNEQFF. CDR3 coding DNA: TGTGCCAGCAGTGATGCCGGGACTAAGGCCTACAATGAGCAGTTCTTC. This chain uses TRBV6-1 with TRBJ2-1, with 7 bases that match TRBD2. The CDR3 is 16 residues long. CDR1 and CDR2 from the germline V gene are MNHNS and SASEGT. Trimming took 3 bases from V and 2 from J; bases not matched to a gene: 7.

V gene TRBV28 combines with J gene TRBJ2-7, with D unclear. The length of the CDR3 is 11 residues. Germline V CDR1 and CDR2: MDHEN, SYDVKM. The V end lost 4 bases, the J end lost 3 bases, and 4 bases lay between the germline ends. The CDR3 region has the DNA TGTGCCAGCAGTTCGAACTACGAGCAGTACGTC. It codes for CASSSNYEQYV.

This rearrangement joins TRBV2 to TRBJ2-3; 7 bases agree with TRBD1. The germline gives CDR1 SNHLY, CDR2 FYNNEI. Trimming cost V 7 bases and J 0 bases; bases outside gene matches: 4. The CDR3 sequence is 14 residues long. CDR3 sequence (DNA): TGTGCCAGCAAAAGACAGGGAAGCACAGATACGCAGTATTTT. It codes for CASKRQGSTDTQYF.

This chain uses TRBV5-6 with TRBJ2-2; D remains ambiguous. V shed 4 bases and J shed 4 bases, with 8 bases lying between them. CDR1 SGHDT and CDR2 YYEEEE come from the germline V gene. This CDR3 has 13 residues. The CDR3 nucleotides read TGTGCCAGCAGCCGGGTGGTCACCGGGGAGCTGTTTTTT. Translated, it gives CASSRVVTGELFF.

The chain has TRBV5-5 and TRBJ2-7; 11 bases align to TRBD1. The CDR3 is 14 residues long. Germline-derived CDR1 and CDR2 are SGHKS and YYEKEE (reference sequence). Losses at the gene ends were 5 bases for V and 3 bases for J; bases not matched to a gene: 4. The CDR3 coding sequence is TGTGCCAGCAGATACGGGACAGGGGGCTACGAGCAGTACTTC. Its protein is CASRYGTGGYEQYF. Filled out from reference TRBV5-5 and TRBJ2-7, the complete variable domain reads DAGVTQSPTHLIKTRGQQVTLRCSPISGHKSVSWYQQVLGQGPQFIFQYYEKEERGRGNFPDRFSARQFPNYSSELNVNALLLGDSALYLCASRYGTGGYEQYFGPGTRLTVT.

The J gene is TRBJ1-6, the V gene TRBV7-8, with D uncertain. Trimming cost V 3 bases and J 5 bases, with 11 bases left between them. The CDR3 runs to 15 residues. Per the germline V gene, CDR1 is SGHVS and CDR2 is FQNEAQ. CDR3 protein: CASSFWTGDNSPLHF. The CDR3 coding sequence is TGTGCCAGCAGCTTTTGGACCGGGGATAATTCACCCCTCCACTTT.

The J gene is TRBJ2-2, the V gene TRBV7-8; 9 nucleotides align to TRBD1. The CDR3 has 14 residues. The germline CDR1 and CDR2 sequences are SGHVS and FQNEAQ. Unmatched junction bases numbered 6, after V lost 5 bases and J lost 8 bases. The CDR3 sequence: CASSNRDRVGELFF. CDR3 DNA: TGTGCCAGCAGCAACCGGGACAGGGTAGGGGAGCTGTTTTTT.

The V gene is TRBV20-1, the J gene TRBJ1-1; D gene ambiguous. The CDR3 is made up of 11 amino acids. Germline V CDR1 and CDR2: DFQATT, SNEGSKA (reference sequence). V lost 2 bases and J lost 2, with 3 bases in between. The chain's CDR3 is CSARPNTEAFF. CDR3 DNA sequence: TGCAGTGCTAGACCTAACACTGAAGCTTTCTTT.

Written as DNA, the CDR3 is TGTGCCATCCGAGACAAGACTAACTATGGCTACACCTTC. This encodes CAIRDKTNYGYTF. This chain joins TRBV10-3 and TRBJ1-2, with D unclear. Trimming took 8 bases from V and 0 from J, leaving 10 bases between them. Germline V gene sequence: CDR1 ENHRY, CDR2 SYGVKD. The CDR3 length is 13 residues.

The V and J genes are TRBV19 and TRBJ2-7; D gene unclear. V shed 4 bases and J shed 0 bases, with 10 bases lying between them. Per germline, CDR1 LNHDA and CDR2 SQIVND (reference sequence). This CDR3 is 14 amino acids long. For the CDR3, the DNA is TGTGCCAGTAGTACTCAGTGGGGCTCCTACGAGCAGTACGTC. It codes for CASSTQWGSYEQYV.

This clone appeared once. The J gene is TRBJ2-7, the V gene TRBV21-1; the D call of TRBD2 is as the table states it, not checked on the DNA. TRBV21-1 is tagged as a pseudogene. The CDR3 extends over 14 amino acids. The CDR3: CASSKALQDYEQYV. The CDR3 DNA is TGTGCCAGCAGCAAGGCTCTCCAGGACTACGAGCAGTACGTC.

The rearrangement uses TRBV7-6 and TRBJ1-2, with 10 bases aligning to TRBD1. V was pared by 1 base and J by 3 bases, with 2 bases of the junction left unmatched. CDR1 is SGHVS and CDR2 is FNYEAQ in the germline V gene. CDR3 length: 15 amino acids. The chain's CDR3 is CASSLGTGGDYGYTF. The CDR3 DNA is TGTGCCAGCAGCTTAGGGACAGGGGGGGACTATGGCTACACCTTC.

This clone showed up just a few times. The V call is TRBV9, the J call TRBJ2-7; tentative D call: TRBD1 (7 bases). Trimming stripped 1 base from V and 2 bases from J, with 13 bases between. Germline CDR1 and CDR2: SGDLS and YYNGEE. The CDR3 loop spans 15 amino acids. DNA for the CDR3: TGTGCCAGCAGCGTAAAGGCAGGGGGGCCCTACGAGCAGTACGTC. Encoded protein: CASSVKAGGPYEQYV.

V gene TRBV6-1 combines with J gene TRBJ2-1; 12 positions match TRBD1. CDR1 is MNHNS, CDR2 SASEGT, per germline. V lost 2 bases, J lost 8 bases, and 7 bases stayed unmatched. CDR3 size: 16 residues. The CDR3 DNA follows: TGTGCCAGCAGTGAACTGGGACAGGGGGCATGGTATGAGCAGTTCTTC. It yields the protein CASSELGQGAWYEQFF.

The chain couples TRBV5-1 to TRBJ2-3, with TRBD2 as a possible D gene (5 bases). CDR3 length: 15 residues. The germline CDR1 and CDR2 sequences are SGHRS and YFSETQ. V was cut by 5 bases and J by 0 bases, with 13 bases left in between. The CDR3 DNA reads as TGCGCCAGCAGGCTGACGGGAACTAGCACAGATACGCAGTATTTT. Translated: CASRLTGTSTDTQYF.

V gene TRBV5-6 combines with J gene TRBJ1-4, with D maybe TRBD1 (6 bases). The CDR3 extends over 16 amino acids. The ends were cut back, 2 bases at V and 3 bases at J, with 14 bases in the middle. Germline V CDR1 and CDR2: SGHDT, YYEEEE. CDR3 in amino acids: CASSFGRTAANEKLFF. The CDR3 DNA follows: TGTGCCAGCAGCTTCGGACGGACAGCAGCTAATGAAAAACTGTTTTTT.

This chain joins TRBV6-6 and TRBJ1-6; D ambiguous. V was shortened by 0 bases and J by 8 bases, with 8 bases between the two germline ends. Germline values: CDR1 MNHNY, CDR2 SVGAGI (reference sequence). The CDR3 sequence is 14 residues long. CDR3 amino acids: CASSYSRGDSPLHF. The CDR3 nucleotides are TGTGCCAGCAGTTACTCCCGGGGAGATTCACCCCTCCACTTT.

The gene calls are TRBV4-2 and TRBJ1-2; TRBD1 is a possible D gene (6 bases). CDR1 and CDR2 from the germline V gene are LGHNA and YNFKEQ. The CDR3 has 16 residues. The V end was cut by 1 base, the J end by 7 bases, with 19 bases between. The CDR3 sequence: CASSQGSRNREGGYTF. Written as DNA, the CDR3 is TGTGCCAGCAGCCAAGGATCGAGGAACAGGGAGGGTGGCTACACCTTC.

This clone was seen a few times. The chain has TRBV2 and TRBJ1-6, with a weak D call TRBD1 (5 bases). This CDR3 comprises 14 residues. The V gene's germline CDR1 is SNHLY and CDR2 FYNNEI. V lost 6 bases and J lost 3, with 9 bases in between. The CDR3 sequence is CASRLGLYNSPLHF. The CDR3 DNA is TGTGCCAGCAGGCTGGGACTCTATAATTCACCCCTCCACTTT.

The chain couples TRBV5-5 to TRBJ2-7, with 7 bases fitting TRBD2. The V gene end was trimmed by 4 bases and the J gene end by 0 bases; junction bases not matched to a gene: 7. The CDR3 is 15 amino acids. Germline lookup yields CDR1 SGHKS and CDR2 YYEKEE (reference sequence). The CDR3 reads CASSAYRGVSYEQYF. CDR3 nucleotides: TGTGCCAGCAGCGCGTACCGGGGGGTCTCCTACGAGCAGTACTTC.

The rearrangement links TRBV2 to TRBJ1-6, with 12 bases matching TRBD1. J was trimmed by 0 bases and V by 6 bases; bases with no gene match: 12. This CDR3 is 20 amino acids long. Germline assignment: CDR1 SNHLY and CDR2 FYNNEI. CDR3 in amino acids: CASSHGTGGVKSSYNSPLHF. In nucleotides, the CDR3 is TGTGCCAGCAGCCACGGGACAGGGGGCGTCAAAAGCTCCTATAATTCACCCCTCCACTTT.

The genes are TRBV11-2 and TRBJ2-1, with D perhaps matching TRBD2 (5 bases). This CDR3 has 14 amino acids. Germline CDR1 is SGHAT and CDR2 is FQNNGV. V was clipped by 1 base and J by 9 bases, with 13 bases between them. CDR3 in DNA: TGTGCCAGCAGCTTAGGCAGTGGCCGGGGTGAGCAGTTCTTC. Translating gives CASSLGSGRGEQFF.

The chain uses TRBV9 and TRBJ2-5, with D maybe TRBD2 (6 bases). CDR3 length: 14 amino acids. Germline V gives CDR1 SGDLS, CDR2 YYNGEE. Trimming cost V 3 bases and J 9 bases, with 18 bases left between them. CDR3 nucleotides: TGTGCCAGCAGCGGGAGCGGGTCCCCTCGGGCCCAGTACTTC. It specifies CASSGSGSPRAQYF.

CDR3 DNA sequence: TGCGCCAGCAGCCCGACTAGCAGAAAACAAGAGACCCAGTACTTC. This translates into CASSPTSRKQETQYF. The chain joins TRBV5-1 to TRBJ2-5; the match to TRBD2 covers 7 bases. CDR3 length: 15 amino acids. Germline loops: CDR1 SGHRS, CDR2 YFSETQ. Losses at the gene ends were 4 bases for V and 2 bases for J; bases not matched to a gene: 8.

This chain links TRBV5-1 with TRBJ2-3, with 9 bases aligning to TRBD2. The CDR3 length is 17 residues. The V gene end was trimmed by 0 bases and the J gene end by 2 bases; junction bases not matched to a gene: 7. Germline CDR1 SGHRS, CDR2 YFSETQ. The CDR3 loop reads CASSLEGRGGPTDTQYF. CDR3 sequence (DNA): TGCGCCAGCAGCTTGGAGGGGCGGGGGGGCCCCACAGATACGCAGTATTTT.

The chain links TRBV18 to TRBJ2-3; TRBD1 might be the D (6 bases). V lost 2 bases and J 3 bases, leaving 15 bases between the germline ends. CDR3 length equals 16 residues. Germline lookup yields CDR1 KGHSH and CDR2 LQKENI. CDR3 DNA: TGTGCCAGCTCACCAGTAGGCCAGGGGCGAACAGATACGCAGTATTTT. As protein: CASSPVGQGRTDTQYF.